This T cell receptor (beta chain) emerged from a study of response to subunit inactivated influenza vaccine. Overall study results and limits: Researchers suggested that each seasonal influenza vaccination recruits few new T cells.

The CDR3 totals 11 residues. Trimming shortened V by 4 bases and J by 9 bases, and 13 bases separated the two germline ends. Germline CDR1 reads DFQATT; CDR2 reads SNEGSKA (reference sequence). In TCRdb, the RT-PCR reads were re-called with MiXCR into one record per CDR3 protein. The sample has over 650,000 distinct CDR3 sequences, less than 20% seen once. Comment on this clonotype: Its antigen is currently unknown.

This chain joins TRBV20-1 and TRBJ2-7; the D is unclear. The receptor was derived from a man over 45 who received an inactivated influenza vaccine. The input for sequencing was PBMCs from blood, taken 5 days after vaccination. The CDR3 sequence is CSATLRPGQYF. CDR3 sequence (DNA): TGCAGTGCTACCCTCAGGCCTGGGCAGTACTTC.